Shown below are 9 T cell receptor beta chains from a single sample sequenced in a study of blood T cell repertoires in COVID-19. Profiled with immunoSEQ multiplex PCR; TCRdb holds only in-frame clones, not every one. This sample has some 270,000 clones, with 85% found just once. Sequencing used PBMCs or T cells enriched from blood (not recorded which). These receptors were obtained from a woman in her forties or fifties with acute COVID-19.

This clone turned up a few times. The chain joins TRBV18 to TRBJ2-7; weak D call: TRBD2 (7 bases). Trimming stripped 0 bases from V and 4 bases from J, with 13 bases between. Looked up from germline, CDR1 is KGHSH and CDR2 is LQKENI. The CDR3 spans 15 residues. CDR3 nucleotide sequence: TGTGCCAGCTCACCACCGGCGGGGGCATCGTACGAGCAGTACTTC. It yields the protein CASSPPAGASYEQYF.

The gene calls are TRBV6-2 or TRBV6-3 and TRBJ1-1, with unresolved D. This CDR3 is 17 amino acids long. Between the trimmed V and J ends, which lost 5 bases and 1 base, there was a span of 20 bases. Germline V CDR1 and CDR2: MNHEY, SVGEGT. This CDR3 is CASSDGILGRQNTEAFF. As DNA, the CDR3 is TGTGCCAGCAGTGACGGCATCCTCGGCAGGCAGAACACTGAAGCTTTCTTT.

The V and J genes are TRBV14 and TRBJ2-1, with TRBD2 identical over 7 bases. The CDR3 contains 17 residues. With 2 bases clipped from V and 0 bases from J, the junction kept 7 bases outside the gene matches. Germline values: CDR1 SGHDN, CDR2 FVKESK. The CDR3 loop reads CASSQRSGGFSYNEQFF. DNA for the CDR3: TGTGCCAGCAGCCAACGTTCGGGGGGATTCTCCTACAATGAGCAGTTCTTC.

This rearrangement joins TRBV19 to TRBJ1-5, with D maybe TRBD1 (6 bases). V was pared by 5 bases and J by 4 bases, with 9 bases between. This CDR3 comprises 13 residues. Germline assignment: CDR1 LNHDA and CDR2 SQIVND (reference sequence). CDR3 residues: CASSQGQNQPQHF. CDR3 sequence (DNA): TGTGCCAGTAGTCAAGGACAGAATCAGCCCCAGCATTTT.

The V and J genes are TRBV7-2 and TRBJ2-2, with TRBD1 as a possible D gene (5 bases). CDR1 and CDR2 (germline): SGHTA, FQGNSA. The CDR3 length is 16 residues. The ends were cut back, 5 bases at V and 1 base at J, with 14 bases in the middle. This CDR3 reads CASSALGPGNTGELFF. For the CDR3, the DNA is TGTGCCAGCAGCGCCCTGGGGCCAGGGAACACCGGGGAGCTGTTTTTT. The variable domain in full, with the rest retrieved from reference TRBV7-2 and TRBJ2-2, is GAGVSQSPSNKVTEKGKDVELRCDPISGHTALYWYRQSLGQGLEFLIYFQGNSAPDKSGLPSDRFSAERTGGSVSTLTIQRTQQEDSAVYLCASSALGPGNTGELFFGEGSRLTVL.

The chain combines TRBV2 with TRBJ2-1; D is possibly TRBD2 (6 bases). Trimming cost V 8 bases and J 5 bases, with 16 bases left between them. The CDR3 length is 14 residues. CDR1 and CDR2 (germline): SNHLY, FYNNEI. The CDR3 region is CASLNGGVHNEQFF. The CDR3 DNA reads TGTGCCAGCCTAAACGGGGGAGTCCACAATGAGCAGTTCTTC.

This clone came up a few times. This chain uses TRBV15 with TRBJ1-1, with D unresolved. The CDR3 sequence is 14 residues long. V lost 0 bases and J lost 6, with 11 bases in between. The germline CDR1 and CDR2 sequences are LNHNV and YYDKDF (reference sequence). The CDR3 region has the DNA TGTGCCACCAGCAGAGACGGGATAACGGCTGAAGCTTTCTTT. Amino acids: CATSRDGITAEAFF.

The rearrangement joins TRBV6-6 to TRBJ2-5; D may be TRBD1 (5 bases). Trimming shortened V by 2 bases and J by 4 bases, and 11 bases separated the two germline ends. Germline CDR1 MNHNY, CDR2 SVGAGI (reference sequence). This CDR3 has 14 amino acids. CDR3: CASSYGAVRETQYF. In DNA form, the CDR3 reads TGTGCCAGCAGTTACGGGGCAGTAAGAGAGACCCAGTACTTC.

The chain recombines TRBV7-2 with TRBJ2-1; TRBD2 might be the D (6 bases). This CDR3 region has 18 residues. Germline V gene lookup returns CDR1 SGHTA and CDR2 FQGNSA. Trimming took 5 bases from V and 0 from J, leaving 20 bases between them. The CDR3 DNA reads TGTGCCAGCAGCCCCCGAGGGTCTAGCGTTAGCTCCTACAATGAGCAGTTCTTC. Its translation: CASSPRGSSVSSYNEQFF.